These 20 T cell receptor beta chains originate from one sample sequenced in a study of cytomegalovirus exposure and HLA in healthy donors. In the PCR, 60 Vbeta and 13 Jbeta primers were used. Repertoires were generated with immunoSEQ multiplex PCR, while TCRdb's copy carries only in-frame clones and drops some. The sample lists around 85,000 clones; less than 85% were seen once. Material: PBMCs. The origin of the receptors is a male donor in good health and CMV-seronegative.

The chain recombines TRBV7-9 with TRBJ2-2; 7 bases match TRBD2. The CDR3 is 15 amino acids. V lost 5 bases to trimming and J lost 3 bases; unmatched junction nucleotides: 6. Germline-derived CDR1 and CDR2 are SEHNR and FQNEAQ (reference sequence). The CDR3 DNA sequence: TGTGCCAGCAGCCCCGTGACTAGCCACACCGGGGAGCTGTTTTTT. This codes for CASSPVTSHTGELFF.

This clone was found a few times. The chain couples TRBV14 to TRBJ1-6; D call uncertain. Trimming shortened V by 6 bases and J by 13 bases, and 13 bases separated the two germline ends. This CDR3 region has 12 residues. Germline V gene sequence: CDR1 SGHDN, CDR2 FVKESK. The CDR3 reads CASRLKTCPLHF. For the CDR3, the DNA is TGTGCCAGCAGACTAAAGACTTGTCCCCTCCACTTT.

This rearrangement joins TRBV2 to TRBJ2-5; D gene ambiguous. From germline, CDR1 is SNHLY and CDR2 FYNNEI. The CDR3 is 11 residues long. The V end was cut by 6 bases, the J end by 11 bases, with 13 bases between. The CDR3 coding sequence is TGTGCCAGCAGCGCCTCTTCGGAGCAGTACTTC. As protein: CASSASSEQYF.

V is TRBV11-2 and J is TRBJ1-5; D uncertain. The CDR3 loop spans 14 amino acids. Germline values: CDR1 SGHAT, CDR2 FQNNGV. V lost 2 bases and J lost 4, with 9 bases in between. CDR3 bases: TGTGCCAGCAGCTTAACAGAGATTAATCAGCCCCAGCATTTT. Translation: CASSLTEINQPQHF.

The rearrangement links TRBV14 to TRBJ2-7, with D uncertain. This CDR3 region has 14 residues. Germline CDR1 reads SGHDN; CDR2 reads FVKESK. Trimming pared 1 base from V and 2 bases from J, leaving 9 bases between. The CDR3, as DNA: TGTGCCAGCAGCCAAGTTGGCGGCCCCTACGAGCAGTACTTC. Its translation: CASSQVGGPYEQYF.

The chain combines TRBV6-5 with TRBJ2-1, with D unresolved. The CDR3 runs 15 residues. CDR1 and CDR2 from the germline V gene are MNHEY and SVGAGI. V was cut by 6 bases and J by 6 bases, with 18 bases left in between. The CDR3 region has the DNA TGTGCCAGCAGCAGTCCTACTACTTTAACCAATGAGCAGTTCTTC. It yields the protein CASSSPTTLTNEQFF.

The chain recombines TRBV7-8 with TRBJ1-4; possible D gene TRBD1, 5 bases. With 5 bases removed from V and 6 bases from J, the gap between germline ends came to 7 bases. Looked up from germline, CDR1 is SGHVS and CDR2 is FQNEAQ. The CDR3 spans 12 residues. The CDR3 loop is CASSPGYEKLFF. CDR3 nucleotide sequence: TGTGCCAGCAGCCCAGGGTATGAAAAACTGTTTTTT.

The V call is TRBV10-1, the J call TRBJ1-1; perhaps TRBD1 as D (6 bases). The CDR3 has 15 amino acids. Trimming shortened V by 3 bases and J by 2 bases, and 13 bases separated the two germline ends. The germline V gene encodes CDR1 WNHNN and CDR2 SYGVQD (reference sequence). The CDR3 sequence is CASSDEGGSNTEAFF. CDR3 DNA sequence: TGCGCCAGCAGTGATGAAGGGGGATCAAACACTGAAGCTTTCTTT.

This clone was recorded once. V gene TRBV9 combines with J gene TRBJ2-5; tentative D call: TRBD2 (6 bases). Germline loops: CDR1 SGDLS, CDR2 YYNGEE. This CDR3 is 15 amino acids long. V dropped 0 bases and J dropped 2 bases, with 11 bases sitting between them. The DNA of the CDR3 is TGTGCCAGCAGCGTAGCCTTCGCGGGGCAAGAGACCCAGTACTTC. Its protein product is CASSVAFAGQETQYF.

This rearrangement joins TRBV5-6 to TRBJ2-2; possibly TRBD1 for D (5 bases). V was cut by 4 bases and J by 8 bases, with 18 bases left in between. The CDR3 is 15 amino acids. Per germline, CDR1 SGHDT and CDR2 YYEEEE. The CDR3 DNA reads TGTGCCAGCAGCCCGGACCAGGGTGTAATGGGGGAGCTGTTTTTT. Amino acid sequence: CASSPDQGVMGELFF. Full variable domain (remainder filled in from reference TRBV5-6 and TRBJ2-2): DAGVTQSPTHLIKTRGQQVTLRCSPKSGHDTVSWYQQALGQGPQFIFQYYEEEERQRGNFPDRFSGHQFPNYSSELNVNALLLGDSALYLCASSPDQGVMGELFFGEGSRLTVL.

This clone was seen just once. The gene calls are TRBV25-1 and TRBJ2-7; weak D call: TRBD1 (6 bases). The CDR3 spans 15 residues. V lost 3 bases and J 2 bases, leaving 14 bases between the germline ends. From germline, CDR1 is MGHDK and CDR2 SYGVNS. The CDR3 coding sequence is TGTGCCAGCAGTGACAACGGGACACCACCCTACGAGCAGTACTTC. This gives the protein CASSDNGTPPYEQYF.

This clone was picked up one time. CDR3 residues: CASGLVLGRGTEAFF. The CDR3 DNA reads TGTGCTAGTGGTTTGGTTTTGGGTAGGGGGACTGAAGCTTTCTTT. J is TRBJ1-1 and V is TRBV12-5, with D perhaps matching TRBD1 (6 bases). Germline V gene lookup returns CDR1 LGHNT and CDR2 FRNRAP. This CDR3 spans 15 amino acids. Trimming cost V 0 bases and J 5 bases, with 13 bases left between them.

The sample holds one count of this clone. The CDR3 spells CSVNPYRGKPEAFF. CDR3 in DNA: TGCAGCGTCAACCCGTACAGGGGGAAGCCTGAAGCTTTCTTT. The chain combines TRBV29-1 with TRBJ1-1; TRBD1 matches at 8 bases. With V trimmed by 6 bases and J by 6 bases, 12 bases remained unmatched. The CDR3 runs to 14 residues. Germline V gene sequence: CDR1 SQVTM, CDR2 ANQGSEA.

The chain carries TRBV19 and TRBJ1-5; no definite D call. The CDR3 runs to 16 residues. Looked up from germline, CDR1 is LNHDA and CDR2 is SQIVND (reference sequence). V was trimmed by 4 bases and J by 6 bases, leaving 19 bases between them. CDR3 nucleotide sequence: TGTGCCAGTAGTAATTATGCTAGAGGCCTAGTTCAGCCCCAGCATTTT. Its protein product is CASSNYARGLVQPQHF. The full variable domain, completed using reference TRBV19 and TRBJ1-5, is DGGITQSPKYLFRKEGQNVTLSCEQNLNHDAMYWYRQDPGQGLRLIYYSQIVNDFQKGDIAEGYSVSREKKESFPLTVTSAQKNPTAFYLCASSNYARGLVQPQHFGDGTRLSIL.

As regards this clone: Other DNA sequences from this sample encode an identical CDR3 as well. V gene TRBV5-1 combines with J gene TRBJ1-6; no firm D call. From germline, CDR1 is SGHRS and CDR2 YFSETQ. V dropped 1 base and J dropped 10 bases, with 9 bases sitting between them. This CDR3 is 13 amino acids long. CDR3 DNA sequence: TGCGCCAGCAGCTTGACACAGTCCTCACCCCTCCACTTT. Translated, it gives CASSLTQSSPLHF.

The V gene is TRBV5-1, the J gene TRBJ1-1, with D perhaps matching TRBD1 (6 bases). This CDR3 spans 16 amino acids. Trimming cost V 2 bases and J 5 bases, with 19 bases left between them. In germline, CDR1 is SGHRS, CDR2 YFSETQ. CDR3 in amino acids: CASSFNGAGAWTEAFF. The DNA of the CDR3 is TGCGCCAGCAGCTTCAATGGGGCGGGGGCGTGGACTGAAGCTTTCTTT.

This rearrangement joins TRBV5-1 to TRBJ1-4, with 9 bases that match TRBD1. The CDR3 has 14 amino acids. Germline V gene lookup returns CDR1 SGHRS and CDR2 YFSETQ. The J segment lost 5 bases and the V segment lost 5 bases, leaving 4 bases of the junction unmatched. The CDR3 is CASSSGTGNEKLFF. CDR3 in DNA: TGCGCCAGCAGTTCCGGGACAGGGAATGAAAAACTGTTTTTT. The variable domain in full, with the rest retrieved from reference TRBV5-1 and TRBJ1-4, is KAGVTQTPRYLIKTRGQQVTLSCSPISGHRSVSWYQQTPGQGLQFLFEYFSETQRNKGNFPGRFSGRQFSNSRSEMNVSTLELGDSALYLCASSSGTGNEKLFFGSGTQLSVL.

This clone was picked up one time. The chain employs TRBV10-3 and TRBJ2-2; 9 bases match TRBD1. Germline trimming cut 10 bases from V and 7 bases from J; bases unmatched to any gene: 4. The V gene's germline CDR1 is ENHRY and CDR2 SYGVKD. The CDR3 extends over 12 amino acids. Here the CDR3 DNA reads TGTGCCACACGACAGGGGGACGGGGAGCTGTTTTTT. Protein: CATRQGDGELFF.

This clone was observed a few times. The chain carries TRBV4-2 and TRBJ2-1; TRBD2 aligns across 10 bases. The CDR3 spans 16 residues. V shed 0 bases, J shed 8 bases, and the junction held 7 bases outside the gene matches. Germline V gene data show CDR1 as LGHNA and CDR2 as YNFKEQ. CDR3 DNA: TGTGCCAGCAGCCAAGACGGAGCGGGAGGGTTGGATGAGCAGTTCTTC. Translating gives CASSQDGAGGLDEQFF.

The rearrangement joins TRBV10-3 to TRBJ2-3, with TRBD1 as a possible D gene (6 bases). Germline V gene sequence: CDR1 ENHRY, CDR2 SYGVKD. V was cut by 3 bases and J by 6 bases, with 10 bases left in between. This CDR3 has 13 amino acids. The CDR3 DNA follows: TGTGCCATCAGTGACTCGAGGGGGGATACGCAGTATTTT. This gives the protein CAISDSRGDTQYF.